Sequencing of this T cell receptor (beta chain) was carried out in a study of blood T cell repertoires in COVID-19. Authors' methods: The authors estimated nucleated cell counts from reference gene primer amplification. Sequencing was performed with immunoSEQ multiplex PCR; in TCRdb, only in-frame clones are kept and a portion is missing. Clonal size and the V and J genes are those of that table, whereas D and trimming came from the DNA. The sample includes approximately 220,000 clones, 65% to 85% of them seen just once. The V gene's germline CDR1 is GTSNPN and CDR2 SVGIG (reference sequence). Deletions cut 1 base from V and 2 bases from J, with 8 bases between. The CDR3 loop spans 13 amino acids.

This chain joins TRBV30 and TRBJ1-2, with a tentative D call TRBD1 (6 bases). The receptor was derived from a woman of 80 years or more with acute or convalescent COVID-19. Sequencing used peripheral blood. CDR3 sequence: CAWSGQGNYGYTF. CDR3 in DNA: TGTGCCTGGAGTGGGCAGGGGAACTATGGCTACACCTTC.